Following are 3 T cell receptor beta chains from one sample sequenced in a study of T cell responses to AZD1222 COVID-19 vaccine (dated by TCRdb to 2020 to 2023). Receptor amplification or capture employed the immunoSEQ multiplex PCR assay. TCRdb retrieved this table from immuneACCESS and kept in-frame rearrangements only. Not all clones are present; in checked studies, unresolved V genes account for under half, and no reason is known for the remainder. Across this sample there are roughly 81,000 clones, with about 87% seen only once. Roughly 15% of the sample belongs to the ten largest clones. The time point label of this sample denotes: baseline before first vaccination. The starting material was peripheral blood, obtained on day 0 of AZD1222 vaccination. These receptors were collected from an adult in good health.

Written as DNA, the CDR3 is TGTGCCAGCAGCACCTCCGGGACGGATCAGCCCCAGCATTTT. Protein sequence: CASSTSGTDQPQHF. The rearrangement links TRBV7-9 to TRBJ1-5, with a tentative D call TRBD1 (5 bases). The CDR3 is made up of 14 amino acids. V lost 5 bases, J lost 5 bases, and 13 bases lay in between. Per germline, CDR1 SEHNR and CDR2 FQNEAQ (reference sequence).

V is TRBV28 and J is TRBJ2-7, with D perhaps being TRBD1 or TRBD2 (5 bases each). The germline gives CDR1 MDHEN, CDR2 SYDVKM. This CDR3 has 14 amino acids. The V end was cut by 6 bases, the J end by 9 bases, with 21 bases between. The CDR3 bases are TGTGCCAGCAGGATGTGGGCCAACCGGGACGGGCAGTACTTC. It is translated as CASRMWANRDGQYF.

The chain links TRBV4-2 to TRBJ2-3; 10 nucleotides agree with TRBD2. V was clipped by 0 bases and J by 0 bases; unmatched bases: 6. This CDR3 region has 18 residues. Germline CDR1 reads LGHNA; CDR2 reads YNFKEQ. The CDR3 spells CASSQEFLAGASTDTQYF. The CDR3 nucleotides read TGTGCCAGCAGCCAAGAATTTCTAGCGGGAGCAAGCACAGATACGCAGTATTTT.